These T cell receptor beta chains were read from a single sample in a study of long-term antiretroviral therapy in people with HIV. The data were produced by immunoSEQ multiplex PCR, yet TCRdb's version contains in-frame clones alone and is incomplete. The repertoire holds 25,000 to 35,000 clones, with 86% as singletons. Here the sequenced sample was unsorted PBMCs, taken 0.8 years after starting antiretroviral therapy. The receptors stem from a young woman with HIV. Both conserved end residues are part of each CDR3. A D gene is named only where the DNA matches it firmly. Rows may omit the clone size; those that give it use once, few, many or a size class.

J gene,V gene,CDR3 length,clone size,D gene,CDR3 protein,CDR3 DNA
TRBJ1-4,TRBV30,14,-,-,CAWSEGLLGEKLFF,TGTGCCTGGAGTGAAGGTCTTCTGGGTGAAAAACTGTTTTTT
TRBJ2-3,TRBV29-1,14,-,-,CSVKRILNTDTQYF,TGCAGCGTCAAGCGAATACTAAACACAGATACGCAGTATTTT
TRBJ2-2,TRBV7-3,13,once,-,CASSSSRPGELFF,TGTGCCAGCAGCTCCTCTCGTCCCGGGGAGCTGTTTTTT
TRBJ2-2,TRBV5-5,15,-,-,CASRPGGQNTGELFF,TGTGCCAGCAGACCCGGGGGCCAGAACACCGGGGAGCTGTTTTTT
TRBJ1-6,TRBV6-1,12,-,-,CASRGFNSPLHF,TGTGCCAGCAGGGGGTTTAATTCACCCCTCCACTTT
TRBJ2-3,TRBV18,15,few,-,CASSPLPPAGETQYF,TGTGCCAGCTCACCACTCCCTCCGGCTGGGGAGACGCAGTATTTT
TRBJ1-1,TRBV13,13,-,-,CASSWLGNTEAFF,TGTGCCAGCAGTTGGCTGGGTAACACTGAAGCTTTCTTT
TRBJ2-1,TRBV7-6,12,-,-,CASSWERGEQFF,TGTGCCAGCAGCTGGGAAAGGGGTGAGCAGTTCTTC
TRBJ1-1,TRBV7-9,17,-,TRBD1,CASSVSHTGVMNTEAFF,TGTGCCAGCAGCGTTAGCCACACAGGGGTTATGAACACTGAAGCTTTCTTT
TRBJ1-6,TRBV27,12,-,-,CASRLSNSPLHF,TGTGCCAGCAGACTCAGTAATTCACCCCTCCACTTT
TRBJ1-6,TRBV6-1,18,-,-,CASSAGRGGESYNSPLHF,TGTGCCAGCAGTGCGGGGAGGGGGGGGGAGTCCTATAATTCACCCCTCCACTTT
TRBJ2-3,TRBV6-5,15,-,TRBD2,CASSAGLAGGDTQYF,TGTGCCAGCAGTGCTGGACTAGCGGGGGGTGATACGCAGTATTTT
TRBJ2-3,TRBV20-1,11,-,-,CSASDPATQYF,TGCAGTGCTAGTGACCCTGCCACGCAGTATTTT
TRBJ1-2,TRBV5-6,14,once,TRBD1,CASRPTGVGYGYTF,TGTGCCAGCAGGCCTACAGGGGTGGGCTATGGCTACACCTTC
TRBJ1-2,TRBV19,14,-,-,CASSTRSTGLGYTF,TGTGCCAGTAGTACTAGGAGTACAGGGCTCGGCTACACCTTC
TRBJ1-6,TRBV11-3,13,-,-,CASSLILGSPLHF,TGTGCCAGCAGCCTAATACTAGGGTCACCCCTCCACTTT
TRBJ1-5,TRBV18,13,-,-,CASSQGYSQPQHF,TGTGCCAGCTCACAAGGGTACAGTCAGCCCCAGCATTTT
TRBJ1-2,TRBV20-1,11,-,-,CSARARGGYTF,TGCAGTGCTAGAGCCAGAGGAGGCTACACCTTC